A single sample gave rise to the 12 T cell receptor beta chains below, sequenced in a study of identical twins listed by TCRdb under 2016. Library construction relied on 5' RACE. Instrument used: Illumina HiSeq 2000. The public reads were quality trimmed at Q25 with fastp and then assembled into clones with MiXCR by TCRdb, keeping productive beta chains. For every CDR3 protein sequence, its rows merge into one entry that carries the most common genes and DNA. The sample has some 1,700,000 distinct CDR3 sequences on record, more than 30% of them singletons. Jointly, the top ten make up over 0.25% of the sample. Sequenced: cord blood. The receptors come from a newborn girl in good health.

This clonotype was observed a handful of times. The CDR3 loop is CASSLRDSNTEAFF. The DNA of the CDR3 is TGTGCCAGCAGCCTCCGGGACAGTAACACTGAAGCTTTCTTT. The V and J genes are TRBV7-8 and TRBJ1-1; 7 nucleotides align to TRBD1. Trimming took 5 bases from V and 2 from J; bases not matched to a gene: 5. The V gene's germline CDR1 is SGHVS and CDR2 FQNEAQ. The CDR3 length is 14 residues.

This clonotype was counted between two and nine times. In DNA, the CDR3 is TGTGCCATCAGTGACAGGAGTAGCACAGATACGCAGTATTTT. Its protein product is CAISDRSSTDTQYF. The chain carries TRBV10-3 and TRBJ2-3; D is ambiguous. The CDR3 is 14 residues long. The germline CDR1 and CDR2 sequences are ENHRY and SYGVKD. The V gene lost 3 bases and the J gene lost 0 bases, with 7 bases spanning the gap.

The chain's CDR3 is CASSFEGAIETQYF. The DNA of the CDR3 is TGCGCCAGCAGCTTCGAGGGCGCAATAGAGACCCAGTACTTC. This rearrangement joins TRBV5-1 to TRBJ2-5, with a weak D call TRBD2 (5 bases). V lost 2 bases to trimming and J lost 4 bases, with 12 bases between them. The CDR3 runs to 14 residues. Germline assignment: CDR1 SGHRS and CDR2 YFSETQ.

The chain links TRBV20-1 to TRBJ2-3, with TRBD2 as a possible D gene (6 bases). The germline gives CDR1 DFQATT, CDR2 SNEGSKA (reference sequence). There are 15 residues in the CDR3. V was trimmed by 6 bases and J by 3 bases, leaving 19 bases between them. The CDR3 DNA reads TGCAGTGCCAGTATAGGAGGGAGAGCGACAGATACGCAGTATTTT. This encodes CSASIGGRATDTQYF.

This clonotype turned up a few times. The J gene is TRBJ2-7, the V gene TRBV7-9; D is ambiguous. The CDR3 runs to 14 residues. The germline CDR1 and CDR2 sequences are SEHNR and FQNEAQ (reference sequence). With 2 bases removed from V and 3 bases from J, the gap between germline ends came to 11 bases. The CDR3 sequence: CASSLSPRHYEQYF. The CDR3 DNA sequence: TGTGCCAGCAGCTTATCTCCGAGACACTACGAGCAGTACTTC.

This clonotype has ten or more counts. The chain couples TRBV7-8 to TRBJ1-2; TRBD1 matches at 7 bases. This CDR3 is built from 13 residues. V shed 4 bases, J shed 3 bases, and the junction held 2 bases outside the gene matches. From germline, CDR1 is SGHVS and CDR2 FQNEAQ. The CDR3 spells CASSSGQYYGYTF. In nucleotides, the CDR3 is TGTGCCAGCAGCTCGGGACAGTACTATGGCTACACCTTC.

The chain carries TRBV20-1 and TRBJ1-6; D gene ambiguous. The CDR3 loop spans 13 amino acids. Germline V lookup: CDR1 DFQATT, CDR2 SNEGSKA (reference sequence). CDR3 sequence reads: CSTLQAANSPLHF. The CDR3 nucleotides are TGCAGCACACTTCAGGCCGCTAATTCACCCCTCCACTTT.

This clonotype was picked up a small number of times. V and J are TRBV7-2 and TRBJ2-4; D not resolved. Near its end, the DNA agrees better with TRBJ2-7, so the J call may be wrong. The CDR3 is made up of 14 amino acids. Germline CDR1 SGHTA, CDR2 FQGNSA. For the CDR3, the DNA is TGTGCCAGCAGCTTAGGACTGTATGGTTACGAGCAGTACTTC. Protein product: CASSLGLYGYEQYF.

The chain links TRBV20-1 to TRBJ2-5, with 9 positions matching TRBD2. The J call may be in error: the DNA end matches TRBJ2-7 better. The CDR3 is 14 amino acids. Germline-derived CDR1 and CDR2 are DFQATT and SNEGSKA (reference sequence). CDR3 sequence: CSARSVAGGFEQYF. The DNA of the CDR3 is TGCAGTGCTAGATCCGTTGCGGGAGGGTTCGAGCAGTACTTC.

Notes on this clonotype: Germline and junction disagree at one end, which may indicate a read error. The V and J genes are TRBV20-1 and TRBJ2-1; D ambiguous. Per the germline V gene, CDR1 is DFQATT and CDR2 is SNEGSKA (reference sequence). The length of the CDR3 is 15 residues. The CDR3 reads CSASISGRPNNEQCF. The DNA of the CDR3 is TGCAGTGCTAGCATTTCGGGCAGGCCAAACAATGAGCAGTGCTTC.

J is TRBJ2-1 and V is TRBV2, with TRBD1 matching 7 bases. Germline V lookup: CDR1 SNHLY, CDR2 FYNNEI. V lost 10 bases, J lost 3 bases, and 6 bases stayed unmatched. The CDR3 covers 13 residues. CDR3 DNA: TGTGCCACCGGGACAGAATACTACAATGAGCAGTTCTTC. Translation: CATGTEYYNEQFF.

This chain joins TRBV12-3 or TRBV12-4 and TRBJ1-4, with TRBD1 matching over 8 bases. The CDR3 covers 14 residues. J lost 7 bases, V lost 5 bases, and 6 bases had no gene match. CDR3 sequence: CASSLQGAFEKLFF. CDR3 in DNA: TGTGCCAGCAGTCTCCAGGGGGCATTTGAAAAACTGTTTTTT.